Listed below are T cell receptor beta chains from one sample, sequenced in a study of T cell responses to AZD1222 COVID-19 vaccine. Generated by immunoSEQ multiplex PCR, the TCRdb table keeps only in-frame clones and is missing some. The sample contains 140,000 to 150,000 clones, 80% to 95% of which appear only once. The input for sequencing was peripheral blood, taken 28 days after the second AZD1222 dose. Receptors originate from an adult who received the AZD1222 COVID-19 vaccine. Each CDR3 is given with its conserved first and last residue. A D gene is named only where the DNA matches it firmly. Only part of the rows carry a size: once, few, many, or a class if the clone is expanded.

v_call	d_call	clone_size	j_call	cdr3_aa	cdr3_nt
TRBV6-6	.	few	TRBJ1-1	CASTSLMNTEAFF	TGTGCCAGCACGTCCCTCATGAACACTGAAGCTTTCTTT
TRBV5-6	.	.	TRBJ2-7	CASSRWGQAYEQYF	TGTGCCAGCAGCCGTTGGGGGCAAGCCTACGAGCAGTACTTC
TRBV24-1	.	once	TRBJ2-1	CATSDPDGALYNEQFF	TGTGCCACCAGTGATCCAGACGGGGCGCTCTACAATGAGCAGTTCTTC
TRBV5-1	.	.	TRBJ2-3	CASSLVRGADTQYF	TGCGCCAGCAGCTTGGTGAGAGGGGCGGATACGCAGTATTTT
TRBV12-3/TRBV12-4	TRBD1	.	TRBJ1-2	CASSRTGTDGYTF	TGTGCCAGCAGTCGGACAGGGACGGATGGCTACACCTTC
TRBV19	.	.	TRBJ2-7	CASSMRLGTIYEQYF	TGTGCCAGTAGTATGCGACTAGGTACAATATACGAGCAGTACTTC
TRBV4-3	.	.	TRBJ1-5	CASSLDHSNQPQHF	TGCGCCAGCAGCCTAGATCACAGCAATCAGCCCCAGCATTTT
TRBV28	TRBD1	.	TRBJ1-1	CASSSRQGRTEAFF	TGTGCCAGCAGTTCCCGACAGGGTCGCACTGAAGCTTTCTTT
TRBV18	.	.	TRBJ1-4	CASSPGLTGEKLFF	TGTGCCAGCTCACCAGGGTTAACAGGTGAAAAACTGTTTTTT
TRBV9	.	.	TRBJ2-7	CASSVGRHSLPYEQYF	TGTGCCAGCAGCGTAGGTCGACACAGCCTCCCCTACGAGCAGTACTTC
TRBV14	.	.	TRBJ1-2	CASSPSRNYGYTF	TGTGCCAGCAGCCCATCTCGTAACTATGGCTACACCTTC
TRBV5-1	.	.	TRBJ1-2	CASRVANRVDGYTF	TGCGCCAGCAGAGTTGCAAACAGGGTCGATGGCTACACCTTC
TRBV5-1	.	.	TRBJ2-7	CASSLALSAANEQYF	TGCGCCAGCAGCTTGGCGTTGTCCGCGGCGAACGAGCAGTACTTC
TRBV7-2	.	few	TRBJ1-2	CASSPGWGSYGYTF	TGTGCCAGCAGCCCAGGGTGGGGCTCCTATGGCTACACCTTC
TRBV28	.	.	TRBJ1-3	CASSESGNTIYF	TGTGCCAGCAGCGAATCTGGAAACACCATATATTTT
TRBV7-3	TRBD2	.	TRBJ2-1	CASIMTSGEQFF	TGTGCCAGCATCATGACTAGCGGAGAGCAGTTCTTC
TRBV2	.	.	TRBJ1-5	CASSDGTTSNQPQHF	TGTGCCAGCAGTGATGGGACAACCAGCAATCAGCCCCAGCATTTT
TRBV9	TRBD2	.	TRBJ2-3	CASSGSGREDTDTQYF	TGTGCCAGCAGCGGTAGCGGGAGGGAGGACACAGATACGCAGTATTTT
TRBV7-9	.	.	TRBJ1-4	CASSRDVEKLFF	TGTGCCAGCAGCCGGGACGTTGAAAAACTGTTTTTT
TRBV19	TRBD1	.	TRBJ1-3	CASSIRQGVSSGNTIYF	TGTGCCAGTAGTATCCGACAGGGGGTGAGCTCTGGAAACACCATATATTTT
TRBV28	.	.	TRBJ2-5	CASSPGVRETQYF	TGTGCCAGCAGTCCAGGGGTTCGAGAGACCCAGTACTTC
TRBV5-4	TRBD1	.	TRBJ1-3	CASSLANTGDGNTIYF	TGTGCCAGCAGCTTGGCCAATACAGGGGATGGAAACACCATATATTTT
TRBV2	.	.	TRBJ2-1	CASSVRGLSYNEQLF	TGTGCCAGCAGTGTCCGGGGGCTTTCCTACAATGAGCAGCTCTTC